The clone carrying this T cell receptor (beta chain) was recorded only once. What it binds is not known. V lost 0 bases and J lost 5; bases outside the gene matches: 2. The CDR3 is 15 amino acids. Germline values: CDR1 SGHTA, CDR2 FQGTGA. A few pembrolizumab responders had their TCRs sequenced. This entry comes from a study of PD-1 blockade in mismatch repair-deficient tumors. Overall study results and limits: Tumor-resident clones, often undetectable pretreatment in blood, expanded then contracted after pembrolizumab.

Clones were read by immunoSEQ multiplex PCR, and TCRdb kept only the in-frame ones, dropping some. Here the sample spans some 120,000 clones, around nine tenths being singletons. The source of this sequence is an adult with mismatch repair-deficient cancer. The chain couples TRBV7-3 to TRBJ2-2; TRBD1 agrees at 8 bases. The specimen was peripheral blood, collected about 17 months after starting pembrolizumab. Here the CDR3 DNA reads TGTGCCAGCAGCTTAACCCACAGGGGGACCGGGGAGCTGTTTTTT. Amino acids: CASSLTHRGTGELFF.